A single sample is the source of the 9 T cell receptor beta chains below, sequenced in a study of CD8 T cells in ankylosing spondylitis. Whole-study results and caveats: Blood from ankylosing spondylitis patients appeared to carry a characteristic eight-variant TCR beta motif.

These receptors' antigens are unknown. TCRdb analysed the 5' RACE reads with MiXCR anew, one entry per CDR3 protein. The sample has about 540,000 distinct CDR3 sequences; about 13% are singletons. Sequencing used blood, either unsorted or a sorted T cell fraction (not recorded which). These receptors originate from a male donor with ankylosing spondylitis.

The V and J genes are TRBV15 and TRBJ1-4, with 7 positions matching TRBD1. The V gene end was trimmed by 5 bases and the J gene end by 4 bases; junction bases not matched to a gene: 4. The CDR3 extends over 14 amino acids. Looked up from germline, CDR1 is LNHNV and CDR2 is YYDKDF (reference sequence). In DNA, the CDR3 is TGTGCCACCAGCCCAGGGGGGAATAATGAAAAACTGTTTTTT. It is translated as CATSPGGNNEKLFF. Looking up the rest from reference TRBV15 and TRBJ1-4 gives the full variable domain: DAMVIQNPRYQVTQFGKPVTLSCSQTLNHNVMYWYQQKSSQAPKLLFHYYDKDFNNEADTPDNFQSRRPNTSFCFLDIRSPGLGDTAMYLCATSPGGNNEKLFFGSGTQLSVL.

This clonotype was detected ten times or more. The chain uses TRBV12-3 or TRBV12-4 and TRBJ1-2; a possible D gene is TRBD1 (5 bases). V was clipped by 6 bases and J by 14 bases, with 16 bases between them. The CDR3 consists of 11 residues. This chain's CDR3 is CASSPGTASTF. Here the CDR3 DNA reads TGTGCCAGCAGCCCGGGGACGGCGTCAACCTTC.

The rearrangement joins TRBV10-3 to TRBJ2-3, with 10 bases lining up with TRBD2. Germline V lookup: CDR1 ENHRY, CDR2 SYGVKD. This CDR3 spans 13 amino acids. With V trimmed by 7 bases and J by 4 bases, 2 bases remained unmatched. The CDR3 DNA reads TGTGCCATCACTAGCGGGAGCGCAGATACGCAGTATTTT. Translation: CAITSGSADTQYF.

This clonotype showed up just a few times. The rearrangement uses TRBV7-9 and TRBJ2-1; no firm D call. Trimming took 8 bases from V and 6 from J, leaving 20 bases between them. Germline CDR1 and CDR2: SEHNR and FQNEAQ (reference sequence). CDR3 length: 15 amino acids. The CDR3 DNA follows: TGTGCCAGCGGAACCCCCCGCCACCCTGTCAATGAGCAGTTCTTC. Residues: CASGTPRHPVNEQFF.

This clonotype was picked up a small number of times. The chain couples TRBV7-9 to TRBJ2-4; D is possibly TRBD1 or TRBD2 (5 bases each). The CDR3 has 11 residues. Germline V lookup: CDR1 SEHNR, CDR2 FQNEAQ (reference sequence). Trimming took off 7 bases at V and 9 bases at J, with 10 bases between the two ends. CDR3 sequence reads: CASIQRGIQYF. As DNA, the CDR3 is TGTGCCAGCATCCAGAGGGGCATTCAGTACTTC.

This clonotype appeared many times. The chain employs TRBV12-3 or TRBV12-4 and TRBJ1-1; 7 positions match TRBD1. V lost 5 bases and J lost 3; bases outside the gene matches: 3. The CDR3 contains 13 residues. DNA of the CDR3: TGTGCCAGCAGTCGACAGGGACACACTGAAGCTTTCTTT. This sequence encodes CASSRQGHTEAFF.

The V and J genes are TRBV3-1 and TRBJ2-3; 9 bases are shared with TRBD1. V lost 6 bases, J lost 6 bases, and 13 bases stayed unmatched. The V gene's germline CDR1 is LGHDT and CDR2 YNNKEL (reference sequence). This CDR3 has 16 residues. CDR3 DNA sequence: TGTGCCAGCAGAAGATCCGGGACAGGGAGTCTGGATACGCAGTATTTT. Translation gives CASRRSGTGSLDTQYF.

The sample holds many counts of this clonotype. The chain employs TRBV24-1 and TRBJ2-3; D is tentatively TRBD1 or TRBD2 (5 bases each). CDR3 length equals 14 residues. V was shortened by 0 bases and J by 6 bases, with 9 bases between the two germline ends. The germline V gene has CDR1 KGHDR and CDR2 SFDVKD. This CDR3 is CATSDLAGTDTQYF. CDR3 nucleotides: TGTGCCACCAGTGATTTGGCAGGGACGGATACGCAGTATTTT.

CDR3 DNA: TGTGCCATCACGGTAGGGGGGGTCAAAGGGGAGACCCAGTACTTC. Residues: CAITVGGVKGETQYF. V gene TRBV10-3 combines with J gene TRBJ2-5; the D gene is possibly TRBD2 (7 bases). This CDR3 has 15 residues. CDR1 and CDR2 (germline): ENHRY, SYGVKD. Between the trimmed V and J ends, which lost 7 bases and 5 bases, there was a span of 20 bases.